The present entry profiles one T cell receptor beta chain with its context. Its antigen is as yet unknown. The CDR3 length is 14 residues. Germline V gene sequence: CDR1 SGHVS, CDR2 FNYEAQ. The ends lost 8 bases at V and 2 bases at J; junction bases unmatched: 7. Naive CD8 cells comprised CD45RO-negative, CCR7-positively selected cells, excluding terminally differentiated effector memory CD45RA+ cells. The sample comes from a study of shared clonotypes between healthy human individuals. The study's findings and limits: Relative to clonotypes present in all four donors, those not shared had lower generation probabilities.

Deep-level assay runs were performed. TCRdb keeps only in-frame clones here, not all; method: immunoSEQ multiplex PCR. The top ten clones hold around 1.7% of a sample with about 2.1 million clones, roughly 95% of them seen once. The rearrangement links TRBV7-6 to TRBJ2-3, with 7 bases matching TRBD2. The sequenced sample was naive CD8+ T cells from PBMCs. The receptor comes from a man between 18 and 35 years old in good health. Some clones in this sample may be carry-over from other donors' samples. CDR3 in amino acids: CASGRTSDTDTQYF. In DNA, the CDR3 is TGTGCCAGCGGTCGCACTAGCGACACAGATACGCAGTATTTT.